The sequence of this TCR beta chain was determined in a study of blood T cell repertoires in COVID-19. Study-level information: In each case, the material was cDNA or gDNA derived from T cells, B-cell-depleted T cells, or PBMCs.

Germline-derived CDR1 and CDR2 are SEHNR and FQNEAQ (reference sequence). V lost 7 bases and J lost 0; bases outside the gene matches: 10. The CDR3 runs 16 residues. Adults between about 18 and 95 years of age took part from under 25 US areas. Under the authors' procedure: Estimation of nucleated cell counts relied on the amplification of reference gene primers. Assay: immunoSEQ multiplex PCR; the TCRdb copy retains only in-frame clones and omits some. V and J calls and clone size are given by that table; D and trimming were obtained from the DNA. The profile shows some 160,000 clones, about 82% of them singletons.

Specimen: PBMCs or T cells enriched from blood (not recorded which). This chain joins TRBV7-9 and TRBJ1-1; the match to TRBD1 covers 8 bases. This receptor was identified in a woman between 40 and 55 years old who had recovered from COVID-19. CDR3 coding DNA: TGTGCCAGCATCCCTCCAGGGGGCTGGGTGAACACTGAAGCTTTCTTT. Its protein product is CASIPPGGWVNTEAFF.